This TCR beta chain was retrieved from a study of Ad26.COV2.S vaccination and SARS-CoV-2 variants. The assay was immunoSEQ multiplex PCR, and TCRdb's table has in-frame clones only and misses some. This table has about 400,000 clones, about 91% appearing once. Treatment noted: some 20 received Ad26.COV2.S at low or high dose, single or two shots; 5 received placebo; per-sample allocation not given. Sampling happened 63 days after the first vaccine or placebo injection. The study used a vaccine consisting of an Ad26 vector that expressed Wuhan-strain SARS-CoV-2 spike. A single count supports this clone. This clonotype was obtained from a person between 18 and 65 years old who received the Ad26.COV2.S COVID-19 vaccine or a placebo. Sequencing used peripheral blood, obtained in a trial of Ad26.COV2.S vaccine versus placebo.

The CDR3 loop reads CATSGILGSGNTIYF. The CDR3, as DNA: TGTGCCACCAGCGGAATCTTAGGGTCTGGAAACACCATATATTTT. V and J are TRBV15 and TRBJ1-3; D not certain. The CDR3 is 15 amino acids. Looked up from germline, CDR1 is LNHNV and CDR2 is YYDKDF (reference sequence). V was clipped by 5 bases and J by 1 base, with 12 bases between them. Drawing the rest from reference TRBV15 and TRBJ1-3, the complete variable domain is DAMVIQNPRYQVTQFGKPVTLSCSQTLNHNVMYWYQQKSSQAPKLLFHYYDKDFNNEADTPDNFQSRRPNTSFCFLDIRSPGLGDTAMYLCATSGILGSGNTIYFGEGSWLTVV.